This entry concerns a single T cell receptor beta chain. No antigen is known for it. No base quality information exists; no much larger clone differs at one position. The sample originates from a study of T cell changes during pregnancy in multiple sclerosis (dated by TCRdb to between 2017 and 2020). About the study as a whole: Changes in the T cell repertoire over the course of pregnancy were examined in this study in women with multiple sclerosis.

CDR1 is given as MNHEY and CDR2 as SVGAGI, both from the germline V gene. Trimming leaves V shorter by 6 bases and J shorter by 2 bases, with the junction holding 5 bases beyond the gene matches. From the cysteine through the phenylalanine, the CDR3 covers 14 amino acids. The retained sequence is limited to the CDR3, 42 bases, with the frame set at the first base. Receptors were amplified or captured by the immunoSEQ multiplex PCR assay. Held by TCRdb, this immuneACCESS table contains in-frame sequences only and omits some clones. Under half of the omission traces to an unresolved V gene where checked; the cause of the rest is unknown. Counted in this sample were roughly 84,000 clones; 93% of them appeared once. Together, the top ten hold 1.2% to 1.5% of the sample.

The clonotype originates from a female donor in good health, enrolled as a control in a pregnancy study. Recombination linked TRBV6-5 to TRBJ2-7; 9 nucleotides in the junction match TRBD1. This specimen consisted of peripheral blood, obtained in the third trimester of pregnancy. Here the CDR3 is given as CASSRGTGPYEQYF. The DNA sequence reads TGTGCCAGCAGCCGCGGGACAGGGCCCTACGAGCAGTACTTC.